This record looks at one T cell receptor (beta chain) sequence and its context. Its antigen is not identified. Thyroid ultrasound and orbital computed tomography, with clinical symptoms and serum thyroxine and TRAb, informed diagnoses. This record comes from a study of T cells in Graves' hyperthyroidism and ophthalmopathy. TCR beta CDR3 region amplification was performed from RNA transcripts. Researchers ran a first-round RT-PCR on the TCR CDR3 using the HTBI primer set. TCRdb called the multiplex PCR reads again in MiXCR, with one record for every CDR3 protein. The sample lists more than 500,000 distinct CDR3 sequences; under 60% were seen once. General study results and limits: Most thyroid clonotypes expanded above 0.001 appeared in blood too.

This CDR3 has 14 amino acids. The germline gives CDR1 SGHTA, CDR2 FQGNSA. Trimming stripped 5 bases from V and 1 base from J, with 12 bases between. The material sequenced was peripheral blood or thyroid tissue (not recorded which). The chain is built from TRBV7-2 and TRBJ2-7; a possible D gene is TRBD2 (6 bases). The source of this sequence is an adult woman with Graves' disease, either hyperthyroidism or ophthalmopathy (not recorded which). The CDR3 region is CASSRGLRSYEQYF. In DNA form, the CDR3 reads TGTGCCAGCAGCCGGGGGTTAAGGTCCTACGAGCAGTACTTC.